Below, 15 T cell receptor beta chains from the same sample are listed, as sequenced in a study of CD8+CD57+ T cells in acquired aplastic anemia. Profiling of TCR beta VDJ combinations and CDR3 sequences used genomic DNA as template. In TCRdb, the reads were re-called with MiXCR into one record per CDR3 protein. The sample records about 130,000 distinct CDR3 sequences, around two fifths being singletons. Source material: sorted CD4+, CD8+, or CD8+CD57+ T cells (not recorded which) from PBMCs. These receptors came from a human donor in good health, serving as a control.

This CDR3 reads CSARRGGGPNEKLFF. The CDR3 DNA reads as TGCAGTGCTAGGAGGGGCGGGGGCCCAAATGAAAAACTGTTTTTT. The chain carries TRBV20-1 and TRBJ1-4; D possibly corresponds to TRBD1 (6 bases). In germline, CDR1 is DFQATT, CDR2 SNEGSKA (reference sequence). Trimming stripped 3 bases from V and 5 bases from J, with 16 bases between. CDR3 size: 15 residues.

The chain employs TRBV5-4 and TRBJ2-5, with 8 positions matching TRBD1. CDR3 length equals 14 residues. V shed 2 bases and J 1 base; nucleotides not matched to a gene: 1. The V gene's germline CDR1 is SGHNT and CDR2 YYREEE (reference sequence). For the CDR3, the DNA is TGTGCCAGCAGCTTTACAGGGGGCCAAGAGACCCAGTACTTC. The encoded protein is CASSFTGGQETQYF.

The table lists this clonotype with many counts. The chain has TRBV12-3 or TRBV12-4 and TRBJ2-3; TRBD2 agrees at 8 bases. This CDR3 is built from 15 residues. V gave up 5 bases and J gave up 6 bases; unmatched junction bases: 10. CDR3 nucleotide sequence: TGTGCCAGCAGTCCCAGGGCCGGGGGGGTGGATACGCAGTATTTT. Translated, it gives CASSPRAGGVDTQYF.

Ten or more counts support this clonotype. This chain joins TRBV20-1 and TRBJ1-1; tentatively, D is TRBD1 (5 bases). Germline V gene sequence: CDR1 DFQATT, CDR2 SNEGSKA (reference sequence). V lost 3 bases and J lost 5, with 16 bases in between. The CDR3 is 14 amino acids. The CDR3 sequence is CSARARAGWTEAFF. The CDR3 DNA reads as TGCAGTGCTAGGGCCAGGGCAGGATGGACTGAAGCTTTCTTT.

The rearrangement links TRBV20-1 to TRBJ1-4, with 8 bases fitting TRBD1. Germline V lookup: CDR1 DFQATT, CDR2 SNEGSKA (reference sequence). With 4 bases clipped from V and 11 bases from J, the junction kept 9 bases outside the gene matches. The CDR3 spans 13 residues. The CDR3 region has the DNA TGCAGTGCTAAGGACAGGGTGGTGGGGAAACTGTTTTTT. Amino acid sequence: CSAKDRVVGKLFF.

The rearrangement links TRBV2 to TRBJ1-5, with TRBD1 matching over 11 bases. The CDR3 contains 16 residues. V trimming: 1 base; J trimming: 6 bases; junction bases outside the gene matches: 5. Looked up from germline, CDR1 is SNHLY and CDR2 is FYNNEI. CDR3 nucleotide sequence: TGTGCCAGCAGTGAAGGGACAGGGGGCTATGGTCAGCCCCAGCATTTT. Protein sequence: CASSEGTGGYGQPQHF. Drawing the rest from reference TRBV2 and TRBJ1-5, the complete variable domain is EPEVTQTPSHQVTQMGQEVILRCVPISNHLYFYWYRQILGQKVEFLVSFYNNEISEKSEIFDDQFSVERPDGSNFTLKIRSTKLEDSAMYFCASSEGTGGYGQPQHFGDGTRLSIL.

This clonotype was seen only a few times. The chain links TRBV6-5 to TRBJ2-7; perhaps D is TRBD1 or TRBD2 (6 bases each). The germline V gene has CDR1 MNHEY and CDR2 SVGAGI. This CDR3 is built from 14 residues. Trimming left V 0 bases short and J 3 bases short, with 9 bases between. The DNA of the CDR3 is TGTGCCAGCAGTTACTCGAGGGGGGTCTACGAGCAGTACTTC. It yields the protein CASSYSRGVYEQYF.

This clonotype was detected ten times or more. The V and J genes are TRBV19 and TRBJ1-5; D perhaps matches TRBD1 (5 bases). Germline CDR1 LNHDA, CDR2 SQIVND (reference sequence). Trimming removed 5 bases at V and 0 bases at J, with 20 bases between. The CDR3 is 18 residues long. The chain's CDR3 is CASSASGTRTISNQPQHF. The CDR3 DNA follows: TGTGCCAGTAGTGCCTCCGGGACGAGAACTATTAGCAATCAGCCCCAGCATTTT. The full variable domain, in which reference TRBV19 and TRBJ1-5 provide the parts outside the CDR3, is DGGITQSPKYLFRKEGQNVTLSCEQNLNHDAMYWYRQDPGQGLRLIYYSQIVNDFQKGDIAEGYSVSREKKESFPLTVTSAQKNPTAFYLCASSASGTRTISNQPQHFGDGTRLSIL.

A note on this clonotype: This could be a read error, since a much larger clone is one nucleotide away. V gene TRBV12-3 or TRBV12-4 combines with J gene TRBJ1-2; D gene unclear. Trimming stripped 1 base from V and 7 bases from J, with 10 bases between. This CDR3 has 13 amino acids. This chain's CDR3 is CASSLDEKLGYTF. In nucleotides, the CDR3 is TGTGCCAGCAGTTTAGACGAGAAACTTGGCTACACCTTC.

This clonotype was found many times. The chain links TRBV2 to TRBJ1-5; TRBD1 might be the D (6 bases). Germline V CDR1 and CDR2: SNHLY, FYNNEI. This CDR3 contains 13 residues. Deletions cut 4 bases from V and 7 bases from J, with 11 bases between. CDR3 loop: CASSATGSQPQHF. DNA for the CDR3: TGTGCCAGCAGTGCTACAGGGTCCCAGCCCCAGCATTTT.

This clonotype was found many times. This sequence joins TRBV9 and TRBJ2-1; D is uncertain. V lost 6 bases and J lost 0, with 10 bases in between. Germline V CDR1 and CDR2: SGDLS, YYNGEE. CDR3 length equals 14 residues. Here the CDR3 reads CASNPPSSYNEQFF. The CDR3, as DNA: TGTGCCAGCAACCCCCCGAGCTCCTACAATGAGCAGTTCTTC.

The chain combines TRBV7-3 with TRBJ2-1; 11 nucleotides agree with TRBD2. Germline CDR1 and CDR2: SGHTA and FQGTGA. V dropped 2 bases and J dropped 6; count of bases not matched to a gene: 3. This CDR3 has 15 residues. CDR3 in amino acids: CASSLVAGGRNEQFF. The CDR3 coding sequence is TGTGCCAGCAGCTTAGTAGCGGGAGGGCGCAATGAGCAGTTCTTC.

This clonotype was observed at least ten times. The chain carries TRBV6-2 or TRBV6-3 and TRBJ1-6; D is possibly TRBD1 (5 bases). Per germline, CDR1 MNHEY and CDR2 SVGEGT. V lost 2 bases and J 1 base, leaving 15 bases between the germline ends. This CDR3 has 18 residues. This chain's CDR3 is CASSYDPPGASYNSPLHF. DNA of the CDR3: TGTGCCAGCAGTTACGACCCGCCTGGGGCGTCCTATAATTCACCCCTCCACTTT.

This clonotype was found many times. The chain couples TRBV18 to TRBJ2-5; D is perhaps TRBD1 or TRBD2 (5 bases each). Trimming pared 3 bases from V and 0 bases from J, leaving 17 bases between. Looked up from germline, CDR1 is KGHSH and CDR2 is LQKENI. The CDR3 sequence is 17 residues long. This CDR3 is CASSPPVGDGHQETQYF. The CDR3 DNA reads TGTGCCAGCTCACCCCCTGTTGGGGACGGGCACCAAGAGACCCAGTACTTC.

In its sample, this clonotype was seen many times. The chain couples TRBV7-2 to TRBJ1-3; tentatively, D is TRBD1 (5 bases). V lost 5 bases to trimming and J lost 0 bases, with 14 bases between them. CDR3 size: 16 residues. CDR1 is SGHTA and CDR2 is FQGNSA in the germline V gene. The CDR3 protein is CASSLWGGNSGNTIYF. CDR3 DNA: TGTGCCAGCAGCCTTTGGGGGGGAAACTCTGGAAACACCATATATTTT.